This T cell receptor beta chain was obtained from a study of T cell responses to AZD1222 COVID-19 vaccine. As for the study in general: Pooling of second doses given at about 4 or about 12 weeks was done. Study-wide results and limits: Repertoire sampling occurred only after the peak T cell response. The study identified only six AZD1222 recipients as seropositive at baseline. A mostly white British donor set with more females was recruited, and clonal diversity was possibly underestimated.

This CDR3 region has 16 residues. Looked up from germline, CDR1 is LGHNT and CDR2 is FRNRAP. Trimming at V came to 2 bases and at J to 3 bases, leaving 5 bases not matched to a gene. Produced via immunoSEQ multiplex PCR; TCRdb's table is partial and in-frame only. The sample contains 150,000 to 200,000 clones, 75% to 95% of which appear only once. Comment on this clone: Antigen unknown.

The sequence came from an adult in good health. Source: peripheral blood, taken on day 0 of AZD1222 vaccination. The genes are TRBV12-5 and TRBJ2-7, with 12 bases that match TRBD2. CDR3 residues: CASGLTSGGSDYEQYF. The CDR3, as DNA: TGTGCTAGTGGTTTGACTAGCGGGGGGTCAGACTACGAGCAGTACTTC.